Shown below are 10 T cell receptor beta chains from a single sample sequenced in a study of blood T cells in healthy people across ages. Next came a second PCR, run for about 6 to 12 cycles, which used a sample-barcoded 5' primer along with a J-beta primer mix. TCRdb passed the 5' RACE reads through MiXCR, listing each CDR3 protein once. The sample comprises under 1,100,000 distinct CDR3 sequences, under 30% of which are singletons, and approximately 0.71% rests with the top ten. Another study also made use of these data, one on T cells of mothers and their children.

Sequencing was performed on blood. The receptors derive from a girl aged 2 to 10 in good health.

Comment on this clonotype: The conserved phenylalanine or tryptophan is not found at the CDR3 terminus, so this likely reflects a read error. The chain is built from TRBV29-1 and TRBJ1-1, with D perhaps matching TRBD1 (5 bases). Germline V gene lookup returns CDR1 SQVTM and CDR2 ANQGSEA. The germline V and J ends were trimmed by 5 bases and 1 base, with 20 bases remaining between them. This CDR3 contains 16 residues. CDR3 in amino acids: CSVTGHISKPNTEAFL. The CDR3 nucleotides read TGCAGCGTTACAGGACACATCTCTAAACCGAACACTGAAGCTTTCCTT.

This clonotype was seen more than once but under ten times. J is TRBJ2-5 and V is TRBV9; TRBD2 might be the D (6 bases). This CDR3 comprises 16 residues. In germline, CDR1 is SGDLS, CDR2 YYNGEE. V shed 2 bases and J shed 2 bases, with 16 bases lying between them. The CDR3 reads CASSVHGAGNQETQYF. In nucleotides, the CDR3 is TGTGCCAGCAGCGTTCACGGGGCGGGGAATCAAGAGACCCAGTACTTC.

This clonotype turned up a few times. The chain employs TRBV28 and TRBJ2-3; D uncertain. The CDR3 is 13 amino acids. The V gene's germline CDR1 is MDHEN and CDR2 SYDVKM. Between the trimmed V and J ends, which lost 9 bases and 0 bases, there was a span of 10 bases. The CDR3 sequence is CASDAMSTDTQYF. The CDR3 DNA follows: TGTGCCAGTGACGCTATGAGCACAGATACGCAGTATTTT.

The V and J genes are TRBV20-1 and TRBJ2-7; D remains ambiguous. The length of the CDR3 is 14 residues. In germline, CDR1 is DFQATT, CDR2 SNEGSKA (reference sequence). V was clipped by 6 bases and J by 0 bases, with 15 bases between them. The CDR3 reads CSAPPLGSSYEQYF. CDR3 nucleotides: TGCAGTGCCCCCCCTCTAGGGTCCTCCTACGAGCAGTACTTC.

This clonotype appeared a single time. The CDR3 protein is CASGQGGSWASEAFF. The CDR3 coding sequence is TGTGCCAGCGGACAGGGGGGTTCTTGGGCTAGTGAAGCTTTCTTT. The chain is built from TRBV2 and TRBJ1-1; 10 positions agree with TRBD1. This CDR3 region has 15 residues. Germline CDR1 is SNHLY and CDR2 is FYNNEI. V lost 8 bases and J lost 7; bases outside the gene matches: 13.

The CDR3 sequence: CASSYMRGQSLEQYF. Here the CDR3 DNA reads TGTGCCAGCAGTTATATGAGGGGGCAATCCCTGGAGCAGTACTTC. This chain links TRBV6-6 with TRBJ2-7; TRBD1 aligns across 7 bases. The CDR3 consists of 15 residues. Germline loops: CDR1 MNHNY, CDR2 SVGAGI (reference sequence). Trimming removed 3 bases from V and 7 bases from J; junction bases left unmatched: 12.

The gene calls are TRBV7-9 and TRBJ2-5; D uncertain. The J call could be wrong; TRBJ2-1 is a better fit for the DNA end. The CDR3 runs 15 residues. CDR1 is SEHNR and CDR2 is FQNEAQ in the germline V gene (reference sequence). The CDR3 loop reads CASGPFGTVPNEQFF. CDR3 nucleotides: TGTGCCAGCGGGCCCTTTGGTACTGTGCCAAATGAGCAGTTCTTC.

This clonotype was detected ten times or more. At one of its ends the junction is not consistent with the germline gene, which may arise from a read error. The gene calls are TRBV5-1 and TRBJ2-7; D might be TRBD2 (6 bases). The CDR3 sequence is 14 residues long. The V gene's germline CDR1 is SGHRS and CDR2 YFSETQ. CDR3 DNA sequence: TGTGCCAGCAGCTCGACCGGGGGATCCTACGAGCAGTACTTC. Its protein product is CASSSTGGSYEQYF.

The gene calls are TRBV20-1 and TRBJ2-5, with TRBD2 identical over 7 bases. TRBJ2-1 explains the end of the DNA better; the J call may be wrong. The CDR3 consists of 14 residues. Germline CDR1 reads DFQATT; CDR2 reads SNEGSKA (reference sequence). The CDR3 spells CSARVGHSGLEQFF. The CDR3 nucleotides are TGCAGTGCTAGAGTTGGACATAGCGGGCTTGAGCAGTTCTTC.

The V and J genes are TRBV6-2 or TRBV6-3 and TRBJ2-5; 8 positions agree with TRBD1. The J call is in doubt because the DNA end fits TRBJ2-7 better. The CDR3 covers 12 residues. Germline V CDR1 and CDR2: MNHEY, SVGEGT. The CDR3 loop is CASNRGAYEQYF. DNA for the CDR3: TGTGCCAGCAACAGGGGGGCATACGAGCAGTACTTC.